This is a list of T cell receptor beta chains from one sample in a study of cytomegalovirus exposure and HLA in healthy donors. Clones were read by immunoSEQ multiplex PCR, and TCRdb kept only the in-frame ones, dropping some. This sample yields some 120,000 clones, of which approximately 87% are seen a single time; approximately 2.3% belongs to the top ten. Sequences were obtained from PBMCs. The receptors originated from a woman aged 25 to 39 in good health and CMV-seronegative. The CDR3 runs from the conserved cysteine through the conserved F or W. D genes are given only for firm matches. Clone size, where shown, is once, few, many, or a class for clones that have expanded.

length	size	J	D	V	DNA	CDR3
14	once	TRBJ2-5	TRBD1	TRBV7-2	TGTGCCAGCAGCCCGGGACAGGGCGTGCAGACCCAGTACTTC	CASSPGQGVQTQYF
15	NA	TRBJ1-6	TRBD1	TRBV13	TGTGCCAGCAGTCCCGGGGACAGGGGAAAATCACCCCTCCACTTT	CASSPGDRGKSPLHF
15	NA	TRBJ2-7	NA	TRBV19	TGTGCCAGTAGTATAGGAGGAAGTGACCCCTACGAGCAGTACTTC	CASSIGGSDPYEQYF
16	once	TRBJ2-1	TRBD2	TRBV9	TGTGCCAGCAGCACCGCCGGGACTAGCGGGGGGAATGAGCAGTTCTTC	CASSTAGTSGGNEQFF
16	once	TRBJ1-4	NA	TRBV5-6	TGTGCCAGCAGCTTGTTTGAGGAATCAACTAATGAAAAACTGTTTTTT	CASSLFEESTNEKLFF
14	once	TRBJ1-5	NA	TRBV5-1	TGCGCCAGCAGCTCCGGGGTCCCTAATCAGCCCCAGCATTTT	CASSSGVPNQPQHF
14	NA	TRBJ2-1	TRBD1	TRBV5-1	TGCGCCAGCAGCTACCGGACAGGGGAGGATGAGCAGTTCTTC	CASSYRTGEDEQFF
11	few	TRBJ2-5	NA	TRBV20-1	TGCAGTGCTATCCCTAGCGAGACCCAGTACTTC	CSAIPSETQYF
14	NA	TRBJ2-3	NA	TRBV7-3	TGTGCCAGCAGCTTAGCGGGTAACACAGATACGCAGTATTTT	CASSLAGNTDTQYF
16	NA	TRBJ2-6	TRBD1	TRBV7-2	TGTGCCAGCAGCGTCCCGACAGGGTCTGGGGCCAACGTCCTGACTTTC	CASSVPTGSGANVLTF
12	NA	TRBJ2-2	NA	TRBV6-5	TGTGCCAGCAGACCTTCAGGGCGGGAGCTGTTTTTT	CASRPSGRELFF
15	NA	TRBJ2-1	TRBD2	TRBV5-8	TGTGCCAGCAGCTCCCGGACTAGCGGATACAATGAGCAGTTCTTC	CASSSRTSGYNEQFF
16	NA	TRBJ1-2	TRBD1	TRBV7-9	TGTGCCAGCAGCCCCCCCGGGACAGGGAATGACTATGGCTACACCTTC	CASSPPGTGNDYGYTF
14	NA	TRBJ1-5	TRBD1	TRBV6-1	TGTGCCAGCAGGGACAGGGCAAAGGCTCAGCCCCAGCATTTT	CASRDRAKAQPQHF
18	NA	TRBJ2-2	NA	TRBV5-4	TGTGCCAGCAGCTTGGCTGCGAACCTATATTTTAACACCGGGGAGCTGTTTTTT	CASSLAANLYFNTGELFF
15	NA	TRBJ1-2	NA	TRBV6-1	TGTGCCAGCAGTGAAGCGGGGACGCGGGGCTATGGCTACACCTTC	CASSEAGTRGYGYTF
14	NA	TRBJ2-5	TRBD2	TRBV5-1	TGCGCCAGCCTTCCGGGACTATCCAAGGAGACCCAGTACTTC	CASLPGLSKETQYF
16	NA	TRBJ2-7	TRBD1	TRBV27	TGTGCCAGCAGTTTATACCGCCGGGACAGGGGCTACGAGCAGTACTTC	CASSLYRRDRGYEQYF
15	NA	TRBJ2-1	NA	TRBV2	TGTGCCAGCACCCCGTGGAGGGGCAGTGCCAATGAGCAGTTCTTC	CASTPWRGSANEQFF
15	NA	TRBJ2-1	TRBD2	TRBV5-1	TGCGCCAGCTCCCTGACACTAGCGGGGAACAATGAGCAGTTCTTC	CASSLTLAGNNEQFF
15	NA	TRBJ2-5	TRBD2	TRBV6-1	TGTGCCAGCAGCCCTAGCGGGGGGACCGGAGAGACCCAGTACTTC	CASSPSGGTGETQYF
14	NA	TRBJ2-2	NA	TRBV7-9	TGTGCCAGCAGCTACGACTGGAGGAGCGGGGAGCTGTTTTTT	CASSYDWRSGELFF
14	NA	TRBJ2-2	NA	TRBV7-8	TGTGCCAGCAGCCGGGGGACGAAACCCGGGGAGCTGTTTTTT	CASSRGTKPGELFF
12	NA	TRBJ2-5	NA	TRBV5-4	TGTGCCAGCAGCTTCCTAGCAGAGACCCAGTACTTC	CASSFLAETQYF
15	NA	TRBJ1-2	NA	TRBV19	TGTGCCAGTAGTGCCCGGGGATCGGAGTACTATGGCTACACCTTC	CASSARGSEYYGYTF
15	NA	TRBJ1-1	NA	TRBV11-2	TGTGCCAGCAGCTTAGATCCGGGGACAAGGGTTGAAGCTTTCTTT	CASSLDPGTRVEAFF
16	NA	TRBJ2-3	TRBD2	TRBV7-9	TGTGCCAGCAGCCCAGAAGCCGGGGGGGCCTTAGATACGCAGTATTTT	CASSPEAGGALDTQYF
19	NA	TRBJ2-6	TRBD2	TRBV15	TGTGCCACCAGCAGAGAACGATGGGATAGCGGGGCTGGGGCCAACGTCCTGACTTTC	CATSRERWDSGAGANVLTF
13	NA	TRBJ1-2	TRBD1	TRBV9	TGTGCCAGCAGCCGGGACAGGGGTGACGGCTACACCTTC	CASSRDRGDGYTF
15	NA	TRBJ2-7	TRBD1	TRBV9	TGTGCCAGCAGCCTAAGGGACAGCGGCGCCTACGAGCAGTACTTC	CASSLRDSGAYEQYF
17	NA	TRBJ1-4	TRBD1	TRBV27	TGTGCCAGCCCCCCTCAGACAGGGAAGCGTTTAGGGGAAAAACTGTTTTTT	CASPPQTGKRLGEKLFF
14	NA	TRBJ2-5	NA	TRBV27	TGTGCCAGCAGCCAGGGATACCGACAAGAGACCCAGTACTTC	CASSQGYRQETQYF
15	NA	TRBJ1-5	NA	TRBV30	TGTGCCTGGACGGAGAACGGAGTGGGCAATCAGCCCCAGCATTTT	CAWTENGVGNQPQHF
14	NA	TRBJ1-2	TRBD1	TRBV5-1	TGCGCCAGCAGCTTGGATCGGACAGGGTACGGCTACACCTTC	CASSLDRTGYGYTF